Below are 28 T cell receptor beta chains sequenced from a single sample in a study of tumor and adjacent non-tumor tissue in lung cancer. This sample's RNA came from whole unsorted tissue. Distant lung tissue was collected more than 3 cm away from the tumor edge. TCRbeta libraries were built with three rounds of nested PCR, modified from ARM-PCR. A single record per CDR3 protein comes from TCRdb applying MiXCR to the multiplex PCR reads. Of more than 75,000 distinct CDR3 sequences in the sample, 80% are singletons; the top ten hold roughly 29%. Sequences were obtained from distant non-tumor lung tissue. The receptors come from a man in his sixties with small cell lung cancer.

A word on this clonotype: One end of the junction fails to match germline, which may point to a read error. J is TRBJ2-1 and V is TRBV6-5, with D perhaps being TRBD1 or TRBD2 (6 bases each). The CDR3 loop spans 13 amino acids. Germline V CDR1 and CDR2: MNHEY, SVGAGI. In nucleotides, the CDR3 is TGTACCAGCGGACAGACGCGGGGCCGTGAGCAGTTCTTC. It is translated as CTSGQTRGREQFF.

This clonotype occurred many times. One junction end does not reproduce the germline sequence, and a read error may be involved. The chain is built from TRBV6-6 and TRBJ2-3, with TRBD2 matching over 7 bases. Germline lookup yields CDR1 MNHNY and CDR2 SVGAGI (reference sequence). The CDR3 has 14 residues. CDR3: CASSPSGILPRRHF. CDR3 nucleotides: TGTGCCAGCAGCCCGAGCGGGATCCTTCCCCGGCGGCATTTT.

This clonotype appeared once. Because the CDR3 is missing its conserved closing phenylalanine or tryptophan, this is likely a read error. No DNA is shown, since the ends of the CDR3 on it are uncertain; the CDR3 is the one TCRdb lists. This chain joins TRBV29-1 and TRBJ2-1; the table's TRBD2 call for D was not verified on the DNA. Germline V lookup: CDR1 SQVTM, CDR2 ANQGSEA. The CDR3 has 15 amino acids, counting both end residues. CDR3 sequence reads: CSVARGQLWEDEQFL.

As regards this clonotype: One end of the junction fails to match germline, which may point to a read error. The rearrangement joins TRBV4-1 to TRBJ2-7; 8 bases align to TRBD2. Germline V gene sequence: CDR1 MGHRA, CDR2 YSYEKL. The CDR3 length is 16 residues. The CDR3 DNA reads as TGCGCCGGCAGTCAAGCCCCATCTGGACTAGCTCTCGAGCAGTACTTC. Its translation: CAGSQAPSGLALEQYF.

Of note for this clonotype: The junction departs from germline at one end; a sequencing error may be responsible. The chain carries TRBV6-5 and TRBJ2-3; 7 positions match TRBD1. The CDR3 covers 15 residues. Germline CDR1 MNHEY, CDR2 SVGAGI. DNA of the CDR3: TGTGCCAGGAGTTACGGGGCAGGGGGTGCAGATACGCAGTATTTT. This gives the protein CARSYGAGGADTQYF.

The rearrangement joins TRBV4-2 to TRBJ1-6; D perhaps matches TRBD1 (5 bases). Germline V gene sequence: CDR1 LGHNA, CDR2 YNFKEQ. The V and J ends lost 8 bases and 9 bases respectively, with 17 bases between them. CDR3 length: 14 amino acids. The DNA of the CDR3 is TGTGCCAGCCAAGATTTAAGGGGCGGTTCACCCCTCCACTTT. Translation: CASQDLRGGSPLHF.

For this clonotype: An end of the junction differs from the germline gene, which may be a read error. The V call is TRBV12-3 or TRBV12-4, the J call TRBJ2-1; D is possibly TRBD1 (6 bases). This CDR3 is 11 amino acids long. CDR3 sequence (DNA): TGTGCCGGCAGTAGGGGGAATGAGCGGTTCTTC. As protein: CAGSRGNERFF.

On this clonotype: At one end, the junction sequence differs from germline, possibly due to a read error. The rearrangement links TRBV6-6 to TRBJ2-2; the match to TRBD2 covers 7 bases. This CDR3 has 14 amino acids. The germline CDR1 and CDR2 sequences are MNHNY and SVGAGI (reference sequence). CDR3 sequence: CANSYWEGRGELFF. DNA for the CDR3: TGTGCCAACAGTTACTGGGAGGGACGTGGGGAGCTGTTTTTT.

Remarks on this clonotype: This CDR3 fails to terminate in the conserved phenylalanine or tryptophan, so it likely reflects a read error. The limits of the CDR3 on the DNA are not certain, so only TCRdb's listed CDR3 is given. The V gene is TRBV25-1, the J gene TRBJ2-2; the D call in the table, TRBD2, was not verified against the DNA. Germline-derived CDR1 and CDR2 are MGHDK and SYGVNS. The CDR3 is 16 residues long, counting both termini. The CDR3 region is CASSESRTANTGELFL.

V usage is TRBV6-1 and J usage is TRBJ2-3; the D is unclear. The CDR3 spans 17 residues. V was clipped by 5 bases and J by 0 bases, with 18 bases between them. Per the germline V gene, CDR1 is MNHNS and CDR2 is SASEGT. The CDR3: CASSHRQFVVSTDTQYF. The DNA of the CDR3 is TGTGCCAGCAGTCATCGTCAGTTTGTGGTTAGCACAGATACGCAGTATTTT.

This clonotype turned up a few times. Given a much more abundant clone one base away, this may be a read error. This chain uses TRBV5-4 with TRBJ1-2; weak D call: TRBD1 (6 bases). CDR1 and CDR2 (germline): SGHNT, YYREEE (reference sequence). The V and J ends lost 4 bases and 8 bases respectively, with 18 bases between them. The CDR3 is made up of 14 amino acids. In DNA, the CDR3 is TGTGCCAGCAGCCTGGGGGGGGCGCGGGTAGGCTACACCTTC. Translated, it gives CASSLGGARVGYTF.

A remark on this clonotype: At one boundary the junction diverges from the germline segment, which might be a read error. The chain links TRBV4-2 to TRBJ1-2, with 7 bases lining up with TRBD1. The CDR3 consists of 14 residues. CDR1 and CDR2 from the germline V gene are LGHNA and YNFKEQ. The CDR3: CGSCQDQGGYGYTF. In DNA, the CDR3 is TGTGGCAGCTGCCAAGATCAAGGGGGCTACGGCTACACCTTC.

As regards this clonotype: The CDR3 does not close with the conserved phenylalanine or tryptophan, likely indicating a read error. V gene TRBV29-1 combines with J gene TRBJ2-7; no reliable D call. V gave up 7 bases and J gave up 0 bases, with 10 bases separating them. The germline gives CDR1 SQVTM, CDR2 ANQGSEA. The CDR3 length is 12 residues. CDR3 sequence: CSARYTSYEQYL. Here the CDR3 DNA reads TGCAGCGCCAGGTACACCTCCTACGAGCAGTACCTC.

The chain couples TRBV11-3 to TRBJ1-1, with D hard to call. Germline V gene lookup returns CDR1 SGHNT and CDR2 YENEEA. V was shortened by 5 bases and J by 8 bases, with 24 bases between the two germline ends. The CDR3 runs 16 residues. The CDR3 DNA follows: TGTGCCAGCAGCCCCCGAGGTGCCAGTTGGAACAGAGAAGCTTTCTTT. Translation: CASSPRGASWNREAFF.

As concerns this clonotype: The junction departs from germline at one end; a sequencing error may be responsible. The chain is built from TRBV11-1 and TRBJ2-1; TRBD2 agrees at 7 bases. Germline V CDR1 and CDR2: SGHAT, FQDESV (reference sequence). The CDR3 runs 18 residues. The CDR3 spells CDSSSESRTSGSGNEQFF. In DNA form, the CDR3 reads TGTGACAGCAGCTCAGAATCGAGGACTAGTGGGAGTGGTAATGAGCAGTTTTTC.

To note about this clonotype: The junction departs from the called germline gene at one end, perhaps through a read error. V is TRBV5-1 and J is TRBJ1-5; D unresolved. CDR1 and CDR2 from the germline V gene are SGHRS and YFSETQ. CDR3 length: 14 residues. The CDR3 sequence: CASRPEESGQPRHF. CDR3 coding DNA: TGCGCCAGCAGACCTGAGGAATCGGGTCAGCCCCGGCATTTC.

Turning to this clonotype: A read error may be the cause here, since a much bigger clone is one base away. The chain carries TRBV7-9 and TRBJ1-1; the D gene is possibly TRBD1 (5 bases). CDR1 and CDR2 from the germline V gene are SEHNR and FQNEAQ (reference sequence). The length of the CDR3 is 12 residues. V dropped 5 bases and J dropped 12 bases, with 16 bases sitting between them. The CDR3 coding sequence is TGTGCCAGCAGCCCAACGTGGGGGAGAACTTTCTTT. Encoded protein: CASSPTWGRTFF.

Details on this clonotype: A much bigger clone sits one base away, suggesting this may be a read error. This CDR3 reads CASSPEGDTQYF. The CDR3 DNA follows: TGTGCCAGCAGCCCGGAGGGGGATACGCAGTATTTT. The V call is TRBV7-3, the J call TRBJ2-3, with a possible D match to TRBD2 (6 bases). The V end lost 5 bases, the J end lost 6 bases, and 9 bases lay between the germline ends. The germline V gene encodes CDR1 SGHTA and CDR2 FQGTGA. CDR3 size: 12 residues. The full variable domain, completed using reference TRBV7-3 and TRBJ2-3, is GAGVSQTPSNKVTEKGKYVELRCDPISGHTALYWYRQSLGQGPEFLIYFQGTGAADDSGLPNDRFFAVRPEGSVSTLKIQRTERGDSAVYLCASSPEGDTQYFGPGTRLTVL.

The chain has TRBV7-9 and TRBJ1-3; no firm D call. Germline V gives CDR1 SEHNR, CDR2 FQNEAQ (reference sequence). This CDR3 region has 15 residues. The V end lost 6 bases, the J end lost 4 bases, and 16 bases lay between the germline ends. The CDR3, as DNA: TGTGCCAGCAGTTCTGGTGAGACAAAAGGAAACACCATATATTTT. Its protein is CASSSGETKGNTIYF. The full variable domain, completed using reference TRBV7-9 and TRBJ1-3, is DTGVSQNPRHKITKRGQNVTFRCDPISEHNRLYWYRQTLGQGPEFLTYFQNEAQLEKSRLLSDRFSAERPKGSFSTLEIQRTEQGDSAMYLCASSSGETKGNTIYFGEGSWLTVV.

As concerns this clonotype: A much larger clone sits a single nucleotide away, making a read error possible. V is TRBV5-1 and J is TRBJ1-3; D is possibly TRBD1 (6 bases). This CDR3 has 18 amino acids. Germline V gene data show CDR1 as SGHRS and CDR2 as YFSETQ. V dropped 0 bases and J dropped 2 bases, with 18 bases sitting between them. DNA for the CDR3: TGCGCCAGCAGCTTGGATTCGGGGGCAATGAGTGCTGGAAACACCATATATTTT. Amino acid sequence: CASSLDSGAMSAGNTIYF.

This clonotype was picked up a small number of times. J is TRBJ1-3 and V is TRBV5-1; D unresolved. The V gene's germline CDR1 is SGHRS and CDR2 YFSETQ. V lost 1 base and J 4 bases, leaving 9 bases between the germline ends. The CDR3 is 14 residues long. Here the CDR3 reads CASSLTTGGNTIYF. As DNA, the CDR3 is TGCGCCAGCAGCTTGACCACCGGCGGAAACACCATATATTTT.

In the case of this clonotype: Likely a read error: the CDR3 ends without its conserved phenylalanine or tryptophan. The chain uses TRBV20-1 and TRBJ2-3, with D uncertain. The CDR3 sequence is 12 residues long. Germline loops: CDR1 DFQATT, CDR2 SNEGSKA (reference sequence). The CDR3 region is CSARIYADRQYV. CDR3 nucleotide sequence: TGCAGTGCTAGGATCTACGCAGATAGGCAGTATGTT.

This clonotype was seen only once. The rearrangement joins TRBV5-1 to TRBJ2-6; possible D gene TRBD1, 6 bases. V lost 0 bases and J lost 0, with 10 bases in between. Germline-derived CDR1 and CDR2 are SGHRS and YFSETQ. This CDR3 spans 17 amino acids. This CDR3 is CASSLVTGFSGANVLTF. The CDR3 region has the DNA TGCGCCAGCAGCTTGGTGACAGGTTTCTCTGGGGCCAACGTCCTGACTTTC.

Of note for this clonotype: This may arise from a read error, as a much more abundant clone is one base away. V gene TRBV7-9 combines with J gene TRBJ2-1; 9 positions match TRBD2. CDR1 SEHNR and CDR2 FQNEAQ come from the germline V gene (reference sequence). CDR3 length: 16 residues. The trim removed 6 bases at V and 6 bases at J, leaving 12 bases unmatched. In DNA form, the CDR3 reads TGTGCCAGCAGGCGCTTCCTAGCGGGAACCTCCAATGAGCAGTTCTTC. Its protein product is CASRRFLAGTSNEQFF.

This clonotype was picked up one time. The gene calls are TRBV2 and TRBJ2-1; TRBD1 matches 8 bases. The CDR3 contains 16 residues. CDR1 is SNHLY, CDR2 FYNNEI, per germline. V shed 6 bases and J 7 bases; nucleotides not matched to a gene: 14. In DNA form, the CDR3 reads TGTGCCAGCAGGAGGGGACTCTTCCGGACAGGGAATGAGCAGTTCTTC. Its protein product is CASRRGLFRTGNEQFF.

In the case of this clonotype: Mismatch with germline at one junction end may stem from a read error. The chain employs TRBV4-1 and TRBJ1-1; D is perhaps TRBD1 (5 bases). CDR3 length: 15 amino acids. Germline V gene data show CDR1 as MGHRA and CDR2 as YSYEKL. For the CDR3, the DNA is TGCGCCAGTAGCCAAGCTCCAGGGCGCGGCACTGAAGCTTTCTTT. Encoded protein: CASSQAPGRGTEAFF.

Comment on this clonotype: A junction boundary mismatches the germline segment, possibly from a read error. V and J are TRBV6-5 and TRBJ2-5, with 7 bases that match TRBD2. The CDR3 consists of 15 residues. From germline, CDR1 is MNHEY and CDR2 SVGAGI. CDR3 sequence reads: CASTRDYLYQETQYF. DNA of the CDR3: TGTGCAAGCACCCGGGACTACCTGTACCAAGAGACCCAGTACTTC.

To note about this clonotype: Compared with germline, one end of the junction differs, possibly owing to a read error. The chain combines TRBV29-1 with TRBJ2-1, with TRBD2 matching over 8 bases. CDR1 and CDR2 from the germline V gene are SQVTM and ANQGSEA. The CDR3 sequence is 18 residues long. CDR3: CSVVEGGTSLIAYNEKFF. CDR3 nucleotides: TGCAGCGTGGTGGAGGGAGGGACTAGTCTTATCGCCTACAATGAGAAGTTCTTC.